These 22 T cell receptor beta chains were all obtained from the same sample, sequenced in a study of control samples from healthy donors and cancer patients. Produced via immunoSEQ multiplex PCR; TCRdb's table is partial and in-frame only. The table has around 250,000 clones, approximately 80% seen once. Source material: PBMCs. These receptors all stem from a woman in her fifties or sixties with lung cancer.

The chain links TRBV5-4 to TRBJ2-7, with 14 bases aligning to TRBD2. Germline V CDR1 and CDR2: SGHNT, YYREEE (reference sequence). J lost 6 bases, V lost 3 bases, and 5 bases had no gene match. This CDR3 comprises 15 residues. The CDR3: CASSSGTSGGREQYF. Written as DNA, the CDR3 is TGTGCCAGCAGCTCCGGGACTAGCGGGGGTCGCGAGCAGTACTTC.

V usage is TRBV11-2 and J usage is TRBJ2-1, with 7 bases identical to TRBD2. Per the germline V gene, CDR1 is SGHAT and CDR2 is FQNNGV. The CDR3 contains 17 residues. Losses at the gene ends were 3 bases for V and 2 bases for J; bases not matched to a gene: 10. For the CDR3, the DNA is TGTGCCAGCAGCTTCTATTCCGGGACTACTCCCTACAATGAGCAGTTCTTC. Its translation is CASSFYSGTTPYNEQFF.

The V and J genes are TRBV18 and TRBJ2-2; 12 nucleotides line up with TRBD1. Germline-derived CDR1 and CDR2 are KGHSH and LQKENI. The length of the CDR3 is 18 residues. V was clipped by 0 bases and J by 3 bases; unmatched bases: 5. The CDR3 region has the DNA TGTGCCAGCTCACCACCGAGGGGACAGGGGGCACACACCGGGGAGCTGTTTTTT. Residues: CASSPPRGQGAHTGELFF.

The chain is built from TRBV7-8 and TRBJ2-3, with 7 bases identical to TRBD2. The length of the CDR3 is 18 residues. V trimming: 2 bases; J trimming: 1 base; junction bases outside the gene matches: 12. From germline, CDR1 is SGHVS and CDR2 FQNEAQ. The CDR3 coding sequence is TGTGCCAGCAGCTTAAGACCCTGGGGCGGGAGTCGCACAGATACGCAGTATTTT. This sequence encodes CASSLRPWGGSRTDTQYF.

This sequence joins TRBV4-1 and TRBJ1-1, with D perhaps matching TRBD1 (5 bases). The CDR3 contains 15 residues. Trimming removed 3 bases at V and 2 bases at J, with 13 bases between. Looked up from germline, CDR1 is MGHRA and CDR2 is YSYEKL. In DNA form, the CDR3 reads TGCGCCAGCAGCCACGGGGGTTTGGCAAACACTGAAGCTTTCTTT. This gives the protein CASSHGGLANTEAFF.

This clone was seen once. This sequence joins TRBV28 and TRBJ1-1; 9 bases match TRBD1. The CDR3 spans 14 residues. Germline CDR1 is MDHEN and CDR2 is SYDVKM. With 7 bases clipped from V and 2 bases from J, the junction kept 5 bases outside the gene matches. The CDR3 coding sequence is TGTGCCAGCACACGGGACAGGGTTAACACTGAAGCTTTCTTT. Its protein is CASTRDRVNTEAFF. Full variable domain (remainder filled in from reference TRBV28 and TRBJ1-1): DVKVTQSSRYLVKRTGEKVFLECVQDMDHENMFWYRQDPGLGLRLIYFSYDVKMKEKGDIPEGYSVSREKKERFSLILESASTNQTSMYLCASTRDRVNTEAFFGQGTRLTVV.

CDR3 DNA: TGTGCCAGCAGTTACCGCCTAGAGCAGTTCTTC. Protein: CASSYRLEQFF. The chain couples TRBV6-2 or TRBV6-3 to TRBJ2-1; D is uncertain. V shed 2 bases and J shed 10 bases, with 6 bases lying between them. Germline CDR1 is MNHEY and CDR2 is SVGEGT. This CDR3 spans 11 amino acids.

The gene calls are TRBV19 and TRBJ1-2; TRBD1 matches 7 bases. CDR1 and CDR2 (germline): LNHDA, SQIVND (reference sequence). With V trimmed by 9 bases and J by 0 bases, 1 base remained unmatched. This CDR3 is 12 amino acids long. CDR3: CASRGANYGYTF. CDR3 DNA sequence: TGTGCCAGCAGGGGGGCTAACTATGGCTACACCTTC.

This rearrangement joins TRBV5-5 to TRBJ2-7; D perhaps matches TRBD1 (5 bases). The germline CDR1 and CDR2 sequences are SGHKS and YYEKEE (reference sequence). The CDR3 covers 17 residues. Trimming removed 0 bases from V and 2 bases from J, with 18 bases in between. The CDR3 protein is CASSLGGGAGLPYEQYF. The CDR3 DNA reads as TGTGCCAGCAGCTTGGGGGGCGGAGCCGGATTACCCTACGAGCAGTACTTC.

J is TRBJ1-1 and V is TRBV5-1, with 12 bases matching TRBD1. The V gene's germline CDR1 is SGHRS and CDR2 YFSETQ. V was clipped by 2 bases and J by 6 bases; unmatched bases: 11. The length of the CDR3 is 17 residues. CDR3 coding DNA: TGCGCCAGCAGCTTTTCACCCCGGGACAGGGGGCAGCCTGAAGCTTTCTTT. This sequence encodes CASSFSPRDRGQPEAFF. Complete variable domain (other parts from reference TRBV5-1 and TRBJ1-1): KAGVTQTPRYLIKTRGQQVTLSCSPISGHRSVSWYQQTPGQGLQFLFEYFSETQRNKGNFPGRFSGRQFSNSRSEMNVSTLELGDSALYLCASSFSPRDRGQPEAFFGQGTRLTVV.

The chain is built from TRBV2 and TRBJ1-5, with TRBD1 identical over 7 bases. The germline V gene encodes CDR1 SNHLY and CDR2 FYNNEI. With 1 base clipped from V and 6 bases from J, the junction kept 3 bases outside the gene matches. The CDR3 loop spans 14 amino acids. The CDR3 nucleotides are TGTGCCAGCAGTGAAGAGGGGGCTATTCAGCCCCAGCATTTT. Its translation is CASSEEGAIQPQHF. Filled out from reference TRBV2 and TRBJ1-5, the complete variable domain reads EPEVTQTPSHQVTQMGQEVILRCVPISNHLYFYWYRQILGQKVEFLVSFYNNEISEKSEIFDDQFSVERPDGSNFTLKIRSTKLEDSAMYFCASSEEGAIQPQHFGDGTRLSIL.

The CDR3 protein is CASSLVSGGDNEQFF. The CDR3 DNA reads TGTGCCAGCAGCTTAGTGTCGGGGGGAGACAATGAGCAGTTCTTC. The rearrangement links TRBV7-2 to TRBJ2-1, with TRBD2 identical over 7 bases. This CDR3 is 15 amino acids long. The V gene's germline CDR1 is SGHTA and CDR2 FQGNSA. Trimming at V came to 1 base and at J to 5 bases, leaving 5 bases not matched to a gene.

The chain uses TRBV15 and TRBJ1-5; perhaps TRBD1 as D (5 bases). The V and J ends lost 0 bases and 6 bases respectively, with 9 bases between them. Germline V gives CDR1 LNHNV, CDR2 YYDKDF (reference sequence). This CDR3 region has 14 residues. This CDR3 reads CATSRDGGVQPQHF. CDR3 nucleotide sequence: TGTGCCACCAGCAGAGATGGGGGGGTTCAGCCCCAGCATTTT.

The chain uses TRBV7-9 and TRBJ1-5; 7 bases align to TRBD1. Germline V gene sequence: CDR1 SEHNR, CDR2 FQNEAQ (reference sequence). The CDR3 extends over 14 amino acids. Trimming removed 5 bases from V and 3 bases from J; junction bases left unmatched: 4. CDR3 region: CASSQGGLNQPQHF. The CDR3 DNA is TGTGCCAGCAGCCAGGGGGGACTCAATCAGCCCCAGCATTTT.

The rearrangement joins TRBV7-3 to TRBJ1-1, with unresolved D. The ends were cut back, 2 bases at V and 8 bases at J, with 9 bases in the middle. Germline-derived CDR1 and CDR2 are SGHTA and FQGTGA. This CDR3 has 12 residues. The CDR3 sequence: CASSLGREEAFF. In DNA, the CDR3 is TGTGCCAGCAGCTTAGGGCGGGAAGAAGCTTTCTTT.

The rearrangement links TRBV3-1 (or the pseudogene TRBV3-2) to TRBJ2-6; 7 bases fit TRBD2. After removal of 4 bases from V and 0 bases from J, the junction contained 6 bases not matched to a gene. CDR3 size: 17 residues. Germline assignment: CDR1 LGHDT and CDR2 YNNKEL (reference sequence). The CDR3 region is CASSLAGLRSGANVLTF. CDR3 coding DNA: TGTGCCAGCAGCCTAGCGGGCCTCCGCTCTGGGGCCAACGTCCTGACTTTC.

J is TRBJ2-3 and V is TRBV5-1, with unresolved D. The CDR3 consists of 14 residues. V lost 1 base and J lost 1, with 7 bases in between. The germline V gene has CDR1 SGHRS and CDR2 YFSETQ. Here the CDR3 DNA reads TGCGCCAGCAGCTTGCAGGACGGCACAGATACGCAGTATTTT. This sequence encodes CASSLQDGTDTQYF.

The chain joins TRBV5-6 to TRBJ1-1, with 7 nucleotides matching TRBD1. J lost 3 bases, V lost 2 bases, and 1 base had no gene match. This CDR3 has 13 amino acids. From germline, CDR1 is SGHDT and CDR2 YYEEEE. This CDR3 is CASSLDRDTEAFF. Written as DNA, the CDR3 is TGTGCCAGCAGCTTAGACAGGGACACTGAAGCTTTCTTT.

CDR3 sequence (DNA): TGCGCCAGCAGCGCGGGGGGCACAGATACGCAGTATTTT. Translating it yields CASSAGGTDTQYF. V gene TRBV5-1 combines with J gene TRBJ2-3; 7 positions match TRBD2. Germline V gene sequence: CDR1 SGHRS, CDR2 YFSETQ. J lost 1 base, V lost 4 bases, and 0 bases had no gene match. The length of the CDR3 is 13 residues.

This rearrangement joins TRBV5-4 to TRBJ2-4; 10 nucleotides align to TRBD2. The CDR3 has 14 residues. V dropped 5 bases and J dropped 6; count of bases not matched to a gene: 5. Per germline, CDR1 SGHNT and CDR2 YYREEE (reference sequence). The DNA of the CDR3 is TGTGCCAGCAGGTCCGGGACTAGCGCAAACATTCAGTACTTC. Protein: CASRSGTSANIQYF.

The V call is TRBV18, the J call TRBJ2-1; TRBD2 matches at 7 bases. Germline CDR1 KGHSH, CDR2 LQKENI. The CDR3 has 16 amino acids. V shed 2 bases, J shed 5 bases, and the junction held 9 bases outside the gene matches. The CDR3 loop is CASSPGVGGPNNEQFF. In DNA, the CDR3 is TGTGCCAGCTCACCAGGGGTGGGAGGGCCCAACAATGAGCAGTTCTTC.

Comment on this clone: At the DNA level, this CDR3 is encoded by other sequences in the same sample as well. The genes are TRBV29-1 and TRBJ2-5, with 7 nucleotides matching TRBD1. The V and J ends lost 3 bases and 2 bases, in that order; junction bases with no gene match: 0. The CDR3 runs to 12 residues. Germline-derived CDR1 and CDR2 are SQVTM and ANQGSEA. Here the CDR3 reads CSVDRGQETQYF. The CDR3 DNA follows: TGCAGCGTTGACAGGGGGCAAGAGACCCAGTACTTC.